One and the same sample provided the 20 T cell receptor beta chains below, sequenced in a study of blood T cell repertoires in COVID-19 (dated by TCRdb to the early 2020s). Libraries were constructed by the immunoSEQ multiplex PCR assay. What TCRdb holds here is the immuneACCESS table cut down to in-frame rearrangements. Part of the clones is not present; checked against another copy, under half of the missing clones reflect an unresolved V gene, and the others are unexplained. The sample table lists around 230,000 clones, under 90% of them with a count of one. 2.5% to 3% of the sample comes from the top ten. Sequencing input: peripheral blood. The receptors derive from a woman in her thirties or forties with active or convalescent COVID-19.

The rearrangement joins TRBV7-6 to TRBJ2-3, with 9 bases that match TRBD2. V lost 5 bases, J lost 5 bases, and 17 bases stayed unmatched. The CDR3 loop spans 18 amino acids. Per germline, CDR1 SGHVS and CDR2 FNYEAQ. The CDR3 sequence is CASSTLIAGATQGDTQYF. CDR3 DNA sequence: TGTGCCAGCAGCACTCTCATAGCGGGGGCTACACAGGGAGATACGCAGTATTTT.

J is TRBJ1-2 and V is TRBV18; D not resolved. The V gene lost 3 bases and the J gene lost 1 base, with 12 bases spanning the gap. The germline V gene encodes CDR1 KGHSH and CDR2 LQKENI. This CDR3 region has 15 residues. In DNA form, the CDR3 reads TGTGCCAGCTCACCCACTGAGGTCCTTAACTATGGCTACACCTTC. As protein: CASSPTEVLNYGYTF.

V usage is TRBV2 and J usage is TRBJ2-1; D may be TRBD2 (6 bases). This CDR3 contains 16 residues. Trimming took 4 bases from V and 3 from J, leaving 16 bases between them. Germline CDR1 SNHLY, CDR2 FYNNEI. The CDR3 region has the DNA TGTGCCAGCAGTGGAGGGCGGGGAGACCGCTACAATGAGCAGTTCTTC. Its translation: CASSGGRGDRYNEQFF.

There are a few counts of this clone. V gene TRBV6-6 combines with J gene TRBJ2-7; TRBD2 aligns across 7 bases. The CDR3 spans 15 residues. Trimming at V came to 0 bases and at J to 5 bases, leaving 7 bases not matched to a gene. CDR1 is MNHNY and CDR2 is SVGAGI in the germline V gene (reference sequence). The CDR3 loop reads CASSYSGGVGNEQYF. CDR3 bases: TGTGCCAGCAGTTACTCGGGGGGGGTCGGGAACGAGCAGTACTTC.

This chain joins TRBV5-6 and TRBJ2-7; 7 bases align to TRBD1. With V trimmed by 5 bases and J by 7 bases, 6 bases remained unmatched. The CDR3 consists of 12 residues. Germline CDR1 reads SGHDT; CDR2 reads YYEEEE. The CDR3 here is CASRKGAREQYF. DNA for the CDR3: TGTGCCAGCAGAAAGGGGGCGAGAGAGCAGTACTTC.

This clone came up a few times. The V gene is TRBV7-6, the J gene TRBJ1-4; D is unclear. CDR1 is SGHVS, CDR2 FNYEAQ, per germline. The CDR3 consists of 17 residues. The V and J ends lost 0 bases and 0 bases respectively, with 11 bases between them. CDR3 DNA: TGTGCCAGCAGCTTAGCCGTGGCGGGAGCAACTAATGAAAAACTGTTTTTT. Encoded protein: CASSLAVAGATNEKLFF.

This chain uses TRBV12-3 or TRBV12-4 with TRBJ1-5, with D unresolved. V gave up 7 bases and J gave up 3 bases, with 7 bases separating them. There are 12 residues in the CDR3. The CDR3 DNA reads TGTGCCAGCAAGCGATACAATCAGCCCCAGCATTTT. Its translation: CASKRYNQPQHF.

The rearrangement links TRBV27 to TRBJ2-7, with 7 nucleotides matching TRBD2. The CDR3 extends over 15 amino acids. With V trimmed by 5 bases and J by 4 bases, 11 bases remained unmatched. From germline, CDR1 is MNHEY and CDR2 SMNVEV (reference sequence). CDR3 loop: CASSPLDRAGYEQYF. CDR3 nucleotides: TGTGCCAGCAGTCCACTAGACCGAGCGGGGTACGAGCAGTACTTC.

This clone was picked up a small number of times. At the DNA level, this CDR3 is encoded by other sequences in the same sample as well. This CDR3 reads CASSQAGGGEKLFF. The CDR3 region has the DNA TGTGCCAGCAGCCAGGCCGGGGGAGGTGAAAAACTGTTTTTT. The chain employs TRBV14 and TRBJ1-4, with D perhaps TRBD1 (5 bases). The length of the CDR3 is 14 residues. From germline, CDR1 is SGHDN and CDR2 FVKESK. V was cut by 3 bases and J by 7 bases, with 12 bases left in between.

The rearrangement uses TRBV7-3 and TRBJ2-3; D is unclear. V lost 5 bases, J lost 5 bases, and 8 bases lay in between. The CDR3 extends over 12 amino acids. The germline gives CDR1 SGHTA, CDR2 FQGTGA. In DNA form, the CDR3 reads TGTGCCAGCAGCCCCCCGGGAGATACGCAGTATTTT. Translated: CASSPPGDTQYF.

The chain combines TRBV13 with TRBJ1-5; the D gene is possibly TRBD1 (5 bases). The CDR3 covers 12 residues. The germline V and J ends were trimmed by 5 bases and 5 bases, with 7 bases remaining between them. Germline CDR1 and CDR2: PRHDT and FYEKMQ (reference sequence). The CDR3 DNA reads as TGTGCCAGCAGCGGCAGGGATCAGCCCCAGCATTTT. Amino acids: CASSGRDQPQHF.

V is TRBV6-2 or TRBV6-3 and J is TRBJ2-1; no firm D call. CDR1 is MNHEY and CDR2 is SVGEGT in the germline V gene. V was shortened by 7 bases and J by 4 bases, with 14 bases between the two germline ends. CDR3 size: 14 residues. The CDR3 is CASTPQYLYNEQFF. In DNA form, the CDR3 reads TGTGCCAGCACCCCCCAGTATTTATACAATGAGCAGTTCTTC.

The chain links TRBV23-1 to TRBJ1-5; 7 nucleotides line up with TRBD1. TRBV23-1 is labeled an ORF, and its function is uncertain. CDR3 length: 15 amino acids. Unmatched junction bases numbered 10, after V lost 6 bases and J lost 5 bases. CDR3 nucleotide sequence: TGCGCCAGCAGCCATCAAGGGGGCGAAGATCAGCCCCAGCATTTT. Its protein product is CASSHQGGEDQPQHF.

The V and J genes are TRBV24-1 and TRBJ1-2, with TRBD1 identical over 8 bases. Germline assignment: CDR1 KGHDR and CDR2 SFDVKD. The CDR3 has 13 amino acids. Trimming removed 5 bases from V and 7 bases from J; junction bases left unmatched: 5. The CDR3 DNA sequence: TGTGCCACCAGTGCTTTTGACAGGGGTGGCTACACCTTC. Amino acid sequence: CATSAFDRGGYTF.

The J gene is TRBJ1-1, the V gene TRBV19; TRBD1 might be the D (5 bases). Trimming removed 6 bases at V and 1 base at J, with 12 bases between. Germline V gene data show CDR1 as LNHDA and CDR2 as SQIVND (reference sequence). The CDR3 has 14 amino acids. CDR3 loop: CASRRGGTNTEAFF. In nucleotides, the CDR3 is TGTGCCAGTAGAAGGGGAGGGACGAACACTGAAGCTTTCTTT.

Only one count was recorded for this clone. The chain employs TRBV29-1 and TRBJ1-4, with TRBD1 matching 12 bases. V was pared by 0 bases and J by 10 bases, with 9 bases of the junction left unmatched. Per germline, CDR1 SQVTM and CDR2 ANQGSEA. The CDR3 loop spans 16 amino acids. The DNA for the CDR3 is TGCAGCGTTGAAGATCTGATGGGACAGGGGGCAGGAAAACTGTTTTTT. It is translated as CSVEDLMGQGAGKLFF.

This clone turned up a few times. V is TRBV10-3 and J is TRBJ1-3, with 8 positions matching TRBD1. Germline V lookup: CDR1 ENHRY, CDR2 SYGVKD. The length of the CDR3 is 14 residues. Trimming took 8 bases from V and 4 from J; bases not matched to a gene: 7. The CDR3 loop reads CAIGETGAGNTIYF. As DNA, the CDR3 is TGTGCCATCGGAGAGACAGGGGCAGGAAACACCATATATTTT.

The chain is built from TRBV19 and TRBJ2-3, with D tentatively TRBD2 (6 bases). V dropped 5 bases and J dropped 1 base, with 19 bases sitting between them. The CDR3 totals 17 residues. In germline, CDR1 is LNHDA, CDR2 SQIVND (reference sequence). CDR3 in amino acids: CASSGGSSSPGTDTQYF. CDR3 DNA sequence: TGTGCCAGTAGTGGAGGGTCTTCCTCGCCCGGCACAGATACGCAGTATTTT.

J is TRBJ2-2 and V is TRBV6-1; 10 bases are a match to TRBD2. The CDR3 consists of 15 residues. V shed 2 bases and J 3 bases; nucleotides not matched to a gene: 0. CDR1 is MNHNS, CDR2 SASEGT, per germline. This CDR3 reads CASSELAGDTGELFF. As DNA, the CDR3 is TGTGCCAGCAGTGAACTAGCGGGGGACACCGGGGAGCTGTTTTTT.

The chain uses TRBV6-6 and TRBJ1-2; D is possibly TRBD1 (5 bases). The CDR3 contains 14 residues. V was shortened by 2 bases and J by 4 bases, with 11 bases between the two germline ends. CDR1 MNHNY and CDR2 SVGAGI come from the germline V gene (reference sequence). The CDR3 is CASSYASQGYGYTF. The CDR3 region has the DNA TGTGCCAGCAGTTACGCTAGTCAGGGCTATGGCTACACCTTC.